Each of the 23 T cell receptor beta chains below was sequenced from the same sample in a study of CD8 T cells in ankylosing spondylitis. Via MiXCR, TCRdb re-called the 5' RACE reads, giving one row per CDR3 protein. Of 100,000 to 150,000 distinct CDR3 sequences in the sample, approximately 6.8% were seen once. The sample comprised blood, either unsorted or a sorted T cell fraction (not recorded which). All receptors come from a male donor with ankylosing spondylitis or in good health (not recorded which).

This clonotype was counted many times. The genes are TRBV5-5 and TRBJ1-4, with D hard to call. The ends were cut back, 1 base at V and 8 bases at J, with 15 bases in the middle. Per the germline V gene, CDR1 is SGHKS and CDR2 is YYEKEE (reference sequence). The CDR3 contains 15 residues. The CDR3 DNA sequence: TGTGCCAGCAGCTTGCCGGGAGCCTTTGGGGAAAAACTGTTTTTT. This sequence encodes CASSLPGAFGEKLFF.

In its sample, this clonotype was seen many times. The chain has TRBV3-1 and TRBJ2-2; D is unresolved. Trimming left V 2 bases short and J 3 bases short, with 4 bases between. Germline assignment: CDR1 LGHDT and CDR2 YNNKEL (reference sequence). The CDR3 is 13 amino acids. Written as DNA, the CDR3 is TGTGCCAGCAGCCAAACATACACCGGGGAGCTGTTTTTT. Its protein is CASSQTYTGELFF.

This clonotype was seen repeatedly, ten times or more. The V gene is TRBV5-1, the J gene TRBJ2-7; 10 bases fit TRBD1. The CDR3 covers 14 residues. Germline CDR1 reads SGHRS; CDR2 reads YFSETQ. Unmatched junction bases numbered 10, after V lost 5 bases and J lost 8 bases. CDR3 sequence reads: CASRYRDRGEKQYF. The CDR3 DNA follows: TGCGCCAGCAGATACCGGGACAGGGGCGAGAAGCAGTACTTC.

This clonotype was seen ten or more times. V is TRBV12-3 or TRBV12-4 and J is TRBJ1-2, with D possibly being TRBD1 (5 bases). The CDR3 covers 15 residues. Trimming cost V 6 bases and J 5 bases, with 19 bases left between them. The CDR3 region is CASRFGRGYGYGYTF. For the CDR3, the DNA is TGTGCCAGCAGGTTTGGCCGGGGCTACGGGTATGGCTACACCTTC.

This chain joins TRBV10-3 and TRBJ2-2, with 8 bases identical to TRBD1. The V and J ends lost 10 bases and 5 bases, in that order; junction bases with no gene match: 12. The CDR3 runs to 15 residues. CDR1 is ENHRY and CDR2 is SYGVKD in the germline V gene. The CDR3 region has the DNA TGTGCCACCCTAAAAGGACAGGGCTGGACCGGGGAGCTGTTTTTT. This sequence encodes CATLKGQGWTGELFF.

The sample holds many counts of this clonotype. V and J are TRBV5-1 and TRBJ2-1; 7 nucleotides match TRBD1. J was trimmed by 4 bases and V by 5 bases; bases with no gene match: 9. Germline V gene lookup returns CDR1 SGHRS and CDR2 YFSETQ. CDR3 length equals 15 residues. As DNA, the CDR3 is TGCGCCAGCAGTTTAGAGGGGGCGCCTTACAATGAGCAGTTCTTC. Translating it yields CASSLEGAPYNEQFF.

The sample holds many counts of this clonotype. The gene calls are TRBV5-4 and TRBJ2-1; D gene unclear. CDR3 length: 15 amino acids. Trimming took off 1 base at V and 0 bases at J, with 8 bases between the two ends. Germline V CDR1 and CDR2: SGHNT, YYREEE (reference sequence). In DNA, the CDR3 is TGTGCCAGCAGCTTGAGTGGGGTCTCCTACAATGAGCAGTTCTTC. This translates into CASSLSGVSYNEQFF. The entire variable domain, with the rest obtained from reference TRBV5-4 and TRBJ2-1, is as follows: ETGVTQSPTHLIKTRGQQVTLRCSSQSGHNTVSWYQQALGQGPQFIFQYYREEENGRGNFPPRFSGLQFPNYSSELNVNALELDDSALYLCASSLSGVSYNEQFFGPGTRLTVL.

The sample holds many counts of this clonotype. The genes are TRBV29-1 and TRBJ2-3; D is uncertain. V lost 7 bases and J lost 0, with 11 bases in between. Per germline, CDR1 SQVTM and CDR2 ANQGSEA. CDR3 length: 13 residues. The CDR3 is CSALHASTDTQYF. For the CDR3, the DNA is TGCAGCGCCCTCCATGCTAGCACAGATACGCAGTATTTT.

This clonotype was recorded at least ten times. The chain joins TRBV14 to TRBJ1-2; D might be TRBD1 (5 bases). The CDR3 totals 13 residues. CDR1 and CDR2 from the germline V gene are SGHDN and FVKESK. The V end was cut by 4 bases, the J end by 7 bases, with 13 bases between. The CDR3 bases are TGTGCCAGCAGCCGTCTACAGGTTGCTGGCTACACCTTC. This encodes CASSRLQVAGYTF.

This clonotype was recorded many times. The chain combines TRBV14 with TRBJ2-3; TRBD2 matches at 9 bases. The CDR3 consists of 14 residues. Germline V lookup: CDR1 SGHDN, CDR2 FVKESK. Trimming cost V 3 bases and J 5 bases; bases outside gene matches: 3. CDR3 sequence: CASSHYSGRDTQYF. The CDR3 DNA reads as TGTGCCAGCAGCCACTATAGCGGGAGAGATACGCAGTATTTT. Full variable domain (outside the CDR3, taken from reference TRBV14 and TRBJ2-3): EAGVTQFPSHSVIEKGQTVTLRCDPISGHDNLYWYRRVMGKEIKFLLHFVKESKQDESGMPNNRFLAERTGGTYSTLKVQPAELEDSGVYFCASSHYSGRDTQYFGPGTRLTVL.

For this clonotype: A clone one base away is much larger, so this may be a read error. V is TRBV7-8 and J is TRBJ2-1, with D possibly being TRBD1 (6 bases). The CDR3 contains 12 residues. CDR1 and CDR2 (germline): SGHVS, FQNEAQ. CDR3 in amino acids: CVSSLGGTEQFF. CDR3 in DNA: TGTGTCAGCAGCTTAGGTGGGACAGAGCAGTTCTTC. The whole variable domain, filled in from reference TRBV7-8 and TRBJ2-1, reads GAGVSQSPRYKVAKRGQDVALRCDPISGHVSLFWYQQALGQGPEFLTYFQNEAQLDKSGLPSDRFFAERPEGSVSTLKIQRTQQEDSAVYLCVSSLGGTEQFFGPGTRLTVL.

There are many counts of this clonotype. V usage is TRBV20-1 and J usage is TRBJ2-3; D is uncertain. CDR3 length: 10 amino acids. Trimming shortened V by 3 bases and J by 5 bases, and 3 bases separated the two germline ends. Looked up from germline, CDR1 is DFQATT and CDR2 is SNEGSKA (reference sequence). CDR3 sequence: CSARVDTQYF. CDR3 DNA sequence: TGCAGTGCTAGGGTAGATACGCAGTATTTT.

Ten or more counts support this clonotype. This chain uses TRBV5-1 with TRBJ2-7; D ambiguous. The CDR3 sequence is 17 residues long. The germline gives CDR1 SGHRS, CDR2 YFSETQ. V lost 0 bases to trimming and J lost 4 bases, with 20 bases between them. CDR3 sequence: CASSLGAVPSSGYEQYF. The CDR3, as DNA: TGCGCCAGCAGCTTGGGGGCAGTCCCCTCCTCGGGTTACGAGCAGTACTTC.

This clonotype was seen at least ten times. V gene TRBV28 combines with J gene TRBJ1-1, with D possibly matching TRBD1 (5 bases). The CDR3 totals 13 residues. Germline V gene data show CDR1 as MDHEN and CDR2 as SYDVKM. The germline V and J ends were trimmed by 8 bases and 1 base, with 11 bases remaining between them. The CDR3 sequence: CASLGLGNTEAFF. The DNA of the CDR3 is TGTGCCAGCTTGGGGCTCGGGAACACTGAAGCTTTCTTT.

This clonotype has at least ten counts. The rearrangement uses TRBV7-2 and TRBJ2-2; D is uncertain. The germline gives CDR1 SGHTA, CDR2 FQGNSA. The CDR3 totals 14 residues. V was cut by 6 bases and J by 7 bases, with 15 bases left in between. CDR3 coding DNA: TGTGCCAGCAGGGGAAGCCAGATAGGCGGGGAGCTGTTTTTT. This sequence encodes CASRGSQIGGELFF. Full variable domain (missing parts from reference TRBV7-2 and TRBJ2-2): GAGVSQSPSNKVTEKGKDVELRCDPISGHTALYWYRQSLGQGLEFLIYFQGNSAPDKSGLPSDRFSAERTGGSVSTLTIQRTQQEDSAVYLCASRGSQIGGELFFGEGSRLTVL.

This clonotype was recorded many times. V and J are TRBV5-6 and TRBJ2-5, with D perhaps TRBD1 (5 bases). The CDR3 is 13 amino acids. CDR1 is SGHDT, CDR2 YYEEEE, per germline. The V end lost 2 bases, the J end lost 2 bases, and 7 bases lay between the germline ends. The CDR3 is CASSFDRQETQYF. CDR3 sequence (DNA): TGTGCCAGCAGCTTTGACAGACAAGAGACCCAGTACTTC.

This clonotype was detected many times. The V and J genes are TRBV5-1 and TRBJ1-2, with 7 bases identical to TRBD1. The germline V gene has CDR1 SGHRS and CDR2 YFSETQ. This CDR3 comprises 14 residues. V lost 0 bases, J lost 8 bases, and 7 bases stayed unmatched. The CDR3 sequence is CASSLGQGDRGYTF. CDR3 bases: TGCGCCAGCAGCTTGGGACAGGGCGACCGAGGCTACACCTTC.

This clonotype appeared many times. The CDR3 DNA reads as TGTGCCAGCAGCTCCCGGGGTGACAATGAGCAGTTCTTC. This codes for CASSSRGDNEQFF. The chain combines TRBV7-9 with TRBJ2-1; possible D gene TRBD2, 5 bases. Germline lookup yields CDR1 SEHNR and CDR2 FQNEAQ (reference sequence). Trimming removed 4 bases from V and 5 bases from J, with 9 bases in between. This CDR3 spans 13 amino acids.

This clonotype was counted many times. The chain carries TRBV6-1 and TRBJ2-2; 9 bases fit TRBD1. The CDR3 is made up of 16 amino acids. V lost 6 bases, J lost 1 base, and 6 bases stayed unmatched. The germline gives CDR1 MNHNS, CDR2 SASEGT. In nucleotides, the CDR3 is TGTGCCAGCAGGTCGACAGGGGGGCTGAACACCGGGGAGCTGTTTTTT. Residues: CASRSTGGLNTGELFF.

This clonotype showed up many times. The rearrangement links TRBV5-1 to TRBJ1-4; D not certain. CDR1 is SGHRS and CDR2 is YFSETQ in the germline V gene. The CDR3 is 16 residues long. The V and J ends lost 0 bases and 0 bases respectively, with 9 bases between them. In DNA, the CDR3 is TGCGCCAGCAGCTTGGGTGGGCAGGCAACTAATGAAAAACTGTTTTTT. Amino acids: CASSLGGQATNEKLFF.

This clonotype was recorded at least ten times. The chain recombines TRBV6-5 with TRBJ2-3; 11 nucleotides match TRBD2. The germline V gene encodes CDR1 MNHEY and CDR2 SVGAGI. The trim removed 2 bases at V and 4 bases at J, leaving 5 bases unmatched. There are 16 residues in the CDR3. The CDR3 loop reads CASSYTSGRGSDTQYF. CDR3 coding DNA: TGTGCCAGCAGTTACACTAGCGGGAGAGGGTCAGATACGCAGTATTTT.

This clonotype was counted ten times or more. The rearrangement links TRBV5-1 to TRBJ2-7, with D hard to call. V gave up 4 bases and J gave up 3 bases, with 17 bases separating them. The CDR3 spans 15 residues. In germline, CDR1 is SGHRS, CDR2 YFSETQ. The CDR3, as DNA: TGCGCCAGCAGCCTCGGGCCTAACCTGTTCTACGAGCAGTACTTC. Its protein is CASSLGPNLFYEQYF.

Remarks on this clonotype: This clone may be a read error of a much larger clone one base away. This chain uses TRBV5-1 with TRBJ1-2; 7 bases agree with TRBD1. Germline lookup yields CDR1 SGHRS and CDR2 YFSETQ. This CDR3 spans 14 amino acids. This chain's CDR3 is CASSGRQGDYGYPF. CDR3 bases: TGCGCCAGCAGCGGAAGACAGGGAGACTATGGCTACCCCTTC.